The rows below give T cell receptor beta chains drawn from one sample of a study of blood T cell repertoires in COVID-19. Profiling relied on immunoSEQ multiplex PCR, and the TCRdb table lists in-frame clones only, not all of them. The table records approximately 65,000 clones, 80% to 95% of them present only once. The sequenced sample was peripheral blood. Receptors originate from a man between 65 and 79 years old with active COVID-19. CDR3s include the opening cysteine and the closing phenylalanine or tryptophan. The D gene is left open where the match is weak. Clone size, where shown, is once, few, many, or a class for clones that have expanded.

TRBJ2-3 TRBV6-5 NA TRBD2 TGTGCCAGCGGGCGGGGGGCCGCGGGGGATACGCAGTATTTT CASGRGAAGDTQYF
TRBJ2-1 TRBV7-6 NA TRBD1 TGTGCCAGCAGCTTCACAGGGGGTTCCTACAATGAGCAGTTCTTC CASSFTGGSYNEQFF
TRBJ1-6 TRBV6-2/TRBV6-3 NA TRBD1 TGTGCCAGCAGTTACCCCGGGACAGGCCCTTACTCACCCCTCCACTTT CASSYPGTGPYSPLHF
TRBJ2-7 TRBV5-1 NA TRBD1 TGCGCCAGCAGCTTGGGACAGGGAGTCTACGAGCAGTACTTC CASSLGQGVYEQYF
TRBJ1-1 TRBV12-3/TRBV12-4 NA NA TGTGCCAGCAGTTTTCGTAGTAGCACTGAAGCTTTCTTT CASSFRSSTEAFF
TRBJ2-7 TRBV11-3 NA TRBD2 TGTGCCAGCAGCTTATTAGCGGGTTCCTACGAGCAGTACTTC CASSLLAGSYEQYF
TRBJ2-3 TRBV7-6 once TRBD1 TGTGCCAGCAGCTTAATGGGACAGGTCACAGATACGCAGTATTTT CASSLMGQVTDTQYF
TRBJ2-1 TRBV5-1 NA NA TGCGCCAGCAGTTCGAGGGTGGGTGGTTACAATGAGCAGTTCTTC CASSSRVGGYNEQFF
TRBJ1-1 TRBV6-5 NA NA TGTGCCAGCAGGCTTACAGCAAACACTGAAGCTTTCTTT CASRLTANTEAFF
TRBJ2-7 TRBV18 once TRBD2 TGTGCCAGCTCACGAACTAGAGCCCCGGGACTAGCGGACGAGCAGTACTTC CASSRTRAPGLADEQYF
TRBJ1-1 TRBV9 once NA TGTGCCAGCAGCGTGGGCCCGACAACAGAAGCTTTCTTT CASSVGPTTEAFF
TRBJ2-3 TRBV5-4 NA TRBD1 TGTGCCAGCAGTTATTACCGGACAGGGGTAAGCACAGATACGCAGTATTTT CASSYYRTGVSTDTQYF
TRBJ2-3 TRBV4-3 NA NA TGCGCCAGCAGCTTGGAGGCATTCCTGAGCACAGATACGCAGTATTTT CASSLEAFLSTDTQYF
TRBJ2-1 TRBV11-2 once NA TGTGCCAGCAGCTTAACTCTTACACAGGGGCGGGGAGATGAGCAGTTCTTC CASSLTLTQGRGDEQFF
TRBJ2-1 TRBV6-1 NA NA TGTGCCAGCAGTGACCTGGGGAGCGGGTACAATGAGCAGTTCTTC CASSDLGSGYNEQFF
TRBJ1-6 TRBV18 NA TRBD1 TGTGCCAGCTCACCCCAGGGGGACTATAATTCACCCCTCCACTTT CASSPQGDYNSPLHF
TRBJ2-2 TRBV4-3 NA TRBD2 TGCGCCAGCAGCCAAGAAGGCGGGGGTACCGGGGAGCTGTTTTTT CASSQEGGGTGELFF
TRBJ1-6 TRBV2 NA NA TGTGCCAGCAGTGAACTGGGGGCAGGGAGCAATTCACCCCTCCACTTT CASSELGAGSNSPLHF
TRBJ2-1 TRBV28 NA TRBD1 TGTGCCAGCAGCCGGGGACAGCGCTTTTACAATGAGCAGTTCTTC CASSRGQRFYNEQFF
TRBJ2-7 TRBV5-6 NA NA TGTGCCAGCAGCTTTGCCCAGGGATTTTACGAGCAGTACTTC CASSFAQGFYEQYF
TRBJ2-3 TRBV5-6 NA TRBD2 TGTGCCAGCAACACACTAGCGGGGGATACGCAGTATTTT CASNTLAGDTQYF
TRBJ1-5 TRBV6-1 NA TRBD1 TGTGCCAGCAGTGAAGAGACAGGGGGCTTTCAGCCCCAGCATTTT CASSEETGGFQPQHF